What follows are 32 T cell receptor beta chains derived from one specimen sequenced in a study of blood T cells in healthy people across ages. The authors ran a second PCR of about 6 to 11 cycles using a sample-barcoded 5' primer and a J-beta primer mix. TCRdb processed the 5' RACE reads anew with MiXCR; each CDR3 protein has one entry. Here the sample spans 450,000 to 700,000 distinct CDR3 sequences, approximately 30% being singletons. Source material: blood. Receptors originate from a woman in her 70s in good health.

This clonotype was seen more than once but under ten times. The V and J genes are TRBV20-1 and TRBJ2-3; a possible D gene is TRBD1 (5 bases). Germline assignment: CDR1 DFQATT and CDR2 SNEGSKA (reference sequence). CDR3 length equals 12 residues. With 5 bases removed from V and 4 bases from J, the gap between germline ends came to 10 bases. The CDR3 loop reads CSAPGLSDTQYF. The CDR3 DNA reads TGCAGTGCTCCAGGGCTATCAGATACGCAGTATTTT.

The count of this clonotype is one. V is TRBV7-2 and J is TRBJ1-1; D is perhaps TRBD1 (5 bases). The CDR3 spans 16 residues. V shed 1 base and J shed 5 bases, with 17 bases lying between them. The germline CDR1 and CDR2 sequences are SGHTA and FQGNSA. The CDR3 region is CASSLGGNYGTTEAFF. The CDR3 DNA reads TGTGCCAGCAGCTTAGGGGGGAATTATGGGACGACTGAAGCTTTCTTT. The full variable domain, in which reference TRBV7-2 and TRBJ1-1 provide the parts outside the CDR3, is GAGVSQSPSNKVTEKGKDVELRCDPISGHTALYWYRQSLGQGLEFLIYFQGNSAPDKSGLPSDRFSAERTGGSVSTLTIQRTQQEDSAVYLCASSLGGNYGTTEAFFGQGTRLTVV.

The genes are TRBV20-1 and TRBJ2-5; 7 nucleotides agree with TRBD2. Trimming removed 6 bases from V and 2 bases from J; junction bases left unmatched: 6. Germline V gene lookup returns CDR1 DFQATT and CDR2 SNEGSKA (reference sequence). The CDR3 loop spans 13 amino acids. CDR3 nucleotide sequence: TGCAGTGCGGGAGGGCCGCGGCAAGAGACCCAGTACTTC. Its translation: CSAGGPRQETQYF.

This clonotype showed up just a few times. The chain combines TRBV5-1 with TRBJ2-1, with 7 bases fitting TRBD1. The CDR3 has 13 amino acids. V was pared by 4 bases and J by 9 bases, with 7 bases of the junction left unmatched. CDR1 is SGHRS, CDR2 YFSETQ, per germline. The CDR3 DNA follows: TGCGCCAGCAGCCAAGACCCAGGGGGTGAGCAGTTCTTC. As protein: CASSQDPGGEQFF.

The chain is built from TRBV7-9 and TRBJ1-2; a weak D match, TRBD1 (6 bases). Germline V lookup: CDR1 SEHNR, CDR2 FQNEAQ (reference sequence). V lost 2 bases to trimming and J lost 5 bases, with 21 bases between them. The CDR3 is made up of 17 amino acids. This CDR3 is CASSLPRKGRRGYGYTF. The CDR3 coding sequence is TGTGCCAGCAGCTTACCTCGTAAGGGGAGGAGGGGGTATGGCTACACCTTC. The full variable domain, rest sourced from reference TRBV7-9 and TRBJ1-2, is DTGVSQNPRHKITKRGQNVTFRCDPISEHNRLYWYRQTLGQGPEFLTYFQNEAQLEKSRLLSDRFSAERPKGSFSTLEIQRTEQGDSAMYLCASSLPRKGRRGYGYTFGSGTRLTVV.

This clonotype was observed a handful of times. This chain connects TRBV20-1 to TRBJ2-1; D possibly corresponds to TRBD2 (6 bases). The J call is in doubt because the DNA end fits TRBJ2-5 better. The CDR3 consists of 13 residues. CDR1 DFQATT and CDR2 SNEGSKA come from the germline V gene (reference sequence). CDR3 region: CSAAGDSMDPQYF. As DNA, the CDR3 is TGCAGTGCTGCTGGGGACTCAATGGATCCCCAGTACTTC.

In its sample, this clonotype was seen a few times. CDR3 in amino acids: CSVGGRPMNTEAFF. CDR3 coding DNA: TGCAGCGTTGGGGGCCGGCCTATGAACACTGAAGCTTTCTTT. This chain uses TRBV29-1 with TRBJ1-1; D might be TRBD1 (5 bases). Germline V lookup: CDR1 SQVTM, CDR2 ANQGSEA. V was trimmed by 4 bases and J by 0 bases, leaving 12 bases between them. The CDR3 consists of 14 residues. Complete variable domain (other parts from reference TRBV29-1 and TRBJ1-1): SAVISQKPSRDICQRGTSLTIQCQVDSQVTMMFWYRQQPGQSLTLIATANQGSEATYESGFVIDKFPISRPNLTFSTLTVSNMSPEDSSIYLCSVGGRPMNTEAFFGQGTRLTVV.

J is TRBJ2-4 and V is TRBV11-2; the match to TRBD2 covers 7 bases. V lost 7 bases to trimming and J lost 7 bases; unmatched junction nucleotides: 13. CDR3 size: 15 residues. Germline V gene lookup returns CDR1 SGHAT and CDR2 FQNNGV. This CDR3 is CASTHPQRGVNIQYF. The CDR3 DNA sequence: TGTGCCAGCACCCATCCCCAACGGGGGGTCAACATTCAGTACTTC.

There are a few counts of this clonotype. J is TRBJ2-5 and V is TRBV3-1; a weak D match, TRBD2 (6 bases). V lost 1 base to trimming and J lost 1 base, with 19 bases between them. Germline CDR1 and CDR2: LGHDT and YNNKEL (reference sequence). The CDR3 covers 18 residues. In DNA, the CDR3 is TGTGCCAGCAGCCAAGCTGGGGCTCCGCGGGACCGCCAAGAGACCCAGTACTTC. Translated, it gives CASSQAGAPRDRQETQYF.

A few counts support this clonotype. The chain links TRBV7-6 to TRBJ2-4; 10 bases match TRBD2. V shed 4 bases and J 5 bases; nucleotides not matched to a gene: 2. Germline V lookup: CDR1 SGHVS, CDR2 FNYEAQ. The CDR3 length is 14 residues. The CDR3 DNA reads TGTGCCAGCAGCTCGGGACTAGCGCAAAACATTCAGTACTTC. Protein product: CASSSGLAQNIQYF.

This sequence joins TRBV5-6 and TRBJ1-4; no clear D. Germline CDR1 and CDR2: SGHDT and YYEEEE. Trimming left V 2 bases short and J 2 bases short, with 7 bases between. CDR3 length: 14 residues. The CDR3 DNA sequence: TGTGCCAGCAGCTTCATTGTTACTAATGAAAAACTGTTTTTT. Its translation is CASSFIVTNEKLFF. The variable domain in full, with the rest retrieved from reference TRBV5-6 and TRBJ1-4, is DAGVTQSPTHLIKTRGQQVTLRCSPKSGHDTVSWYQQALGQGPQFIFQYYEEEERQRGNFPDRFSGHQFPNYSSELNVNALLLGDSALYLCASSFIVTNEKLFFGSGTQLSVL.

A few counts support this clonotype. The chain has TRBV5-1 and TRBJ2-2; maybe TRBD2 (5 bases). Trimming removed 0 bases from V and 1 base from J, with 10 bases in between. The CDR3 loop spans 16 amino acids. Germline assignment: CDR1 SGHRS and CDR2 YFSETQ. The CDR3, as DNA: TGCGCCAGCAGCTTGGTACTAGTACAGAACACCGGGGAGCTGTTTTTT. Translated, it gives CASSLVLVQNTGELFF. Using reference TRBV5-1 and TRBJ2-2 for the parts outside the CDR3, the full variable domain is KAGVTQTPRYLIKTRGQQVTLSCSPISGHRSVSWYQQTPGQGLQFLFEYFSETQRNKGNFPGRFSGRQFSNSRSEMNVSTLELGDSALYLCASSLVLVQNTGELFFGEGSRLTVL.

CDR3: CASSYSGQGEETQYF. CDR3 coding DNA: TGTGCCAGCAGTTACTCAGGACAGGGGGAAGAGACCCAGTACTTC. This chain connects TRBV6-6 to TRBJ2-5, with 10 bases fitting TRBD1. The length of the CDR3 is 15 residues. V dropped 0 bases and J dropped 3; count of bases not matched to a gene: 1. Germline V gives CDR1 MNHNY, CDR2 SVGAGI (reference sequence).

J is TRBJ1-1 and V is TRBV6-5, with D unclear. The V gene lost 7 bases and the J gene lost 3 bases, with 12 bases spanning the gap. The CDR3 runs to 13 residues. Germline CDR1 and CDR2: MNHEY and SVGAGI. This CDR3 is CASTNGGYTEAFF. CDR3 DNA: TGTGCCAGCACAAACGGAGGGTACACTGAAGCTTTCTTT.

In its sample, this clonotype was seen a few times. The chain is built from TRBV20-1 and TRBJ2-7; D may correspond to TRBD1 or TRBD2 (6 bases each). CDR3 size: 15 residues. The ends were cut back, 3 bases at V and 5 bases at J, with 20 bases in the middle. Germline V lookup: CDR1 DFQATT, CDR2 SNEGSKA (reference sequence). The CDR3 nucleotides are TGCAGTGCTAGGGCGGGCCGGGGGCGCCGGAACGAGCAGTACTTC. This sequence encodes CSARAGRGRRNEQYF.

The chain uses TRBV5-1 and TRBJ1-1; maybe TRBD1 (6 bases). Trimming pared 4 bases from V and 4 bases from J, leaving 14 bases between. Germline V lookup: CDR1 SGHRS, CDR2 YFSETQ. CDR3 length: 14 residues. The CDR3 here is CASSTYRESTEAFF. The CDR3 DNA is TGCGCCAGCAGCACATACAGGGAGAGCACTGAAGCTTTCTTT.

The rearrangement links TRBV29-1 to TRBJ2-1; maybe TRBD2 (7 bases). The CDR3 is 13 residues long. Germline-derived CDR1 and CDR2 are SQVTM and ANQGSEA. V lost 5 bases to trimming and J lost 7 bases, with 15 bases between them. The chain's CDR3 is CSVPWGGWNEQFF. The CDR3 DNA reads TGCAGCGTTCCGTGGGGGGGCTGGAATGAGCAGTTCTTC.

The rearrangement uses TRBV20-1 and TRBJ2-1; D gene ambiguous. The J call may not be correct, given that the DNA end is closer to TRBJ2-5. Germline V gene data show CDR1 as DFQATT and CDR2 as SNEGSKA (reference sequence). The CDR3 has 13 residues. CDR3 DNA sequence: TGCAGTGCTAGCTTTACCACTCAAGAGACCCAGTACTTC. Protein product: CSASFTTQETQYF.

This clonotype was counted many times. CDR3 amino acids: CASSLAGGRTEAFF. CDR3 in DNA: TGTGCCAGCAGCTTAGCCGGGGGGCGTACTGAAGCTTTCTTT. The chain has TRBV7-9 and TRBJ1-1, with D possibly TRBD1 on 6 matching bases. Germline CDR1 and CDR2: SEHNR and FQNEAQ (reference sequence). Trimming pared 0 bases from V and 5 bases from J, leaving 10 bases between. This CDR3 spans 14 amino acids.

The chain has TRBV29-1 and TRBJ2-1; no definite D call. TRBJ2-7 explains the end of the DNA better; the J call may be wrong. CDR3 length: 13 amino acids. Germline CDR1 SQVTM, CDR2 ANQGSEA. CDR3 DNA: TGCAGCGTTGAAGACGTCTACTCCTACGAGCAGTACTTC. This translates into CSVEDVYSYEQYF.

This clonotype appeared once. The CDR3 nucleotides are TGTGCCTGGAGATTCTCCGGGACAGGGGGCACTGAAGCTTTCTTT. Translated: CAWRFSGTGGTEAFF. The V gene is TRBV30, the J gene TRBJ1-1, with 11 bases aligning to TRBD1. The CDR3 length is 15 residues. Germline V lookup: CDR1 GTSNPN, CDR2 SVGIG (reference sequence). Trimming cost V 3 bases and J 4 bases; bases outside gene matches: 7.

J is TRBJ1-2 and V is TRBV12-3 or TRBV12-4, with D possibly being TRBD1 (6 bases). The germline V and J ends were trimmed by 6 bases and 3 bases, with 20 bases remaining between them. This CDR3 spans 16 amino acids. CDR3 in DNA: TGTGCCAGCAGCCTCAGGGGAGCGGGACCCCACTATGGCTACACCTTC. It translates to CASSLRGAGPHYGYTF.

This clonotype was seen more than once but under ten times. The CDR3 reads CASSVHPAPNEQFF. Written as DNA, the CDR3 is TGTGCCAGCAGCGTACACCCTGCGCCCAATGAGCAGTTCTTC. J is TRBJ2-1 and V is TRBV9; unclear D gene. The CDR3 sequence is 14 residues long. Germline V lookup: CDR1 SGDLS, CDR2 YYNGEE. Trimming removed 1 base at V and 6 bases at J, with 11 bases between.

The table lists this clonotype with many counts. The CDR3 DNA is TGTGCCAGCAGCTCCGGGATGAACACTGAAGCTTTCTTT. It translates to CASSSGMNTEAFF. The chain carries TRBV7-2 and TRBJ1-1, with D unresolved. Germline values: CDR1 SGHTA, CDR2 FQGNSA. The CDR3 loop spans 13 amino acids. V shed 4 bases and J shed 0 bases, with 6 bases lying between them.

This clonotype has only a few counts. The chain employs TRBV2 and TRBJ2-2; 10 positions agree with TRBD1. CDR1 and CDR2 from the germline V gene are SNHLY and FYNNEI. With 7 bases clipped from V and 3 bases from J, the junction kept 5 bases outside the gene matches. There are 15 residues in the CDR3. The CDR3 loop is CASIRQGADTGELFF. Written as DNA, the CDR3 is TGTGCCAGCATTAGACAGGGGGCAGACACCGGGGAGCTGTTTTTT.

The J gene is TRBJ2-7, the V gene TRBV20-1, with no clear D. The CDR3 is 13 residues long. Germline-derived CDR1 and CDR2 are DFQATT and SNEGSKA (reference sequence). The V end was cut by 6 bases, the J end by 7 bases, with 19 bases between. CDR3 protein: CSASRPQLQEQYF. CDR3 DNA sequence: TGCAGTGCCTCGCGGCCCCAACTCCAGGAGCAGTACTTC.

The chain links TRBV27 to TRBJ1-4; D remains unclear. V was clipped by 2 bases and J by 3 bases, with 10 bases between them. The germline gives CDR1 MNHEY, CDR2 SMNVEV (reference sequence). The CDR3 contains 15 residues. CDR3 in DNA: TGTGCCAGCAGTTTAGCTGTAGCCCCTAATGAAAAACTGTTTTTT. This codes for CASSLAVAPNEKLFF.

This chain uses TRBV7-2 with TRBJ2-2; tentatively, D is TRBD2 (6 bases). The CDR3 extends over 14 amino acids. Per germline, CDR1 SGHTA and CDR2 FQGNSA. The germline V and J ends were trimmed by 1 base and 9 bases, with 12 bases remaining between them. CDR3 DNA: TGTGCCAGCAGCTTAGTCAGGAGGGGCCGGGAGCTGTTTTTT. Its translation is CASSLVRRGRELFF.

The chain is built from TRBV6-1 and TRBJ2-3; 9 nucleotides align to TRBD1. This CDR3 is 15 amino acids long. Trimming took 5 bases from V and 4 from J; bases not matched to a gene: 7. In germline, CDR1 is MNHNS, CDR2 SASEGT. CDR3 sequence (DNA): TGTGCCAGCAGTCGCCGGGACAGGGATGCAGATACGCAGTATTTT. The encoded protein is CASSRRDRDADTQYF.

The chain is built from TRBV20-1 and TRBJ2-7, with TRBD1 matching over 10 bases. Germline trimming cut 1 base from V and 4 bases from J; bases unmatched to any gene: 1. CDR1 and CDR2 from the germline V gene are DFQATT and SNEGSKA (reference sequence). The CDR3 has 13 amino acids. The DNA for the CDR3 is TGCAGTGCTAGAGGACAGGGGGCGTACGAGCAGTACTTC. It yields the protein CSARGQGAYEQYF.

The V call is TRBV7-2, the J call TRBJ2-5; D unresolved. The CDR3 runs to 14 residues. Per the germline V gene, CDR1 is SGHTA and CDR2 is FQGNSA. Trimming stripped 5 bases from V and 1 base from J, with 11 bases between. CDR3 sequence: CASSPVRSQETQYF. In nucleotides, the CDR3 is TGTGCCAGCAGCCCAGTCCGTAGCCAAGAGACCCAGTACTTC.

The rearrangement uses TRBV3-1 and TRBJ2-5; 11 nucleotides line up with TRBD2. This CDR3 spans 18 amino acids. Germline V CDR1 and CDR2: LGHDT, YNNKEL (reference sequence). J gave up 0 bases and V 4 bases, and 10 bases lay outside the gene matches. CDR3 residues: CASSPLASGRLYQETQYF. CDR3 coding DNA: TGTGCCAGCAGCCCTCTAGCTAGCGGGAGGTTGTACCAAGAGACCCAGTACTTC.